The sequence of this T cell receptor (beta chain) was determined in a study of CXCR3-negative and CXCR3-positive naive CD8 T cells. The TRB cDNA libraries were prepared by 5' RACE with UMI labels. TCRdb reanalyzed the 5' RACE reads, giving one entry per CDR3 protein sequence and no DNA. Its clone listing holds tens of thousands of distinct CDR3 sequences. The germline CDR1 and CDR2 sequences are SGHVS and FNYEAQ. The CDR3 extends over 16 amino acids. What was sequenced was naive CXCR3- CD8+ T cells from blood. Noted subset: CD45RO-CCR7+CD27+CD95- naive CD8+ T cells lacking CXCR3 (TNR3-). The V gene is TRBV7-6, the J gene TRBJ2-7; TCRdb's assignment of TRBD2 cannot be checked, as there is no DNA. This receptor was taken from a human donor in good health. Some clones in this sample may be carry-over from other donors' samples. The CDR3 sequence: CASSLDGLAGDYEQYF.